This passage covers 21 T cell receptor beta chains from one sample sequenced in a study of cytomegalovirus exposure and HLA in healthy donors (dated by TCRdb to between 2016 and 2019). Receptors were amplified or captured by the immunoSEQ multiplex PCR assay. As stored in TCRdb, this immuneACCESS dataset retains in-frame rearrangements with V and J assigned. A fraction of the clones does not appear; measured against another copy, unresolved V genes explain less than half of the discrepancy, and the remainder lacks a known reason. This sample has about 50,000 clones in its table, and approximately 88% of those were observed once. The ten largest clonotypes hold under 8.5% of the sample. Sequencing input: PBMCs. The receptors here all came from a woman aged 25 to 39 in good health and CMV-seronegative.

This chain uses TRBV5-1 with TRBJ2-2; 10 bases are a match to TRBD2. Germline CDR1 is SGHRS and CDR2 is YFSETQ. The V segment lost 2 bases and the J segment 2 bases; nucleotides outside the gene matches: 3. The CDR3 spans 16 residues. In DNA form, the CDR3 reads TGCGCCAGCAGCTTTACTAGCGGGGTTAACACCGGGGAGCTGTTTTTT. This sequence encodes CASSFTSGVNTGELFF.

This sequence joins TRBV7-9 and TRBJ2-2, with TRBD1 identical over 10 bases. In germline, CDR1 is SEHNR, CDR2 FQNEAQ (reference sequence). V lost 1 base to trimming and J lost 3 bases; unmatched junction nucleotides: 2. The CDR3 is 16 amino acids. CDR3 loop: CASSLVGQGDTGELFF. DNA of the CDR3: TGTGCCAGCAGCTTAGTAGGACAGGGGGACACCGGGGAGCTGTTTTTT.

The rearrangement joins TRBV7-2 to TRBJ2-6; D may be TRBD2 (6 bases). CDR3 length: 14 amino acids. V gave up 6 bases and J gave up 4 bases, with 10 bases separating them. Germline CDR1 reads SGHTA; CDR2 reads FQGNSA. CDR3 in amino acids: CASREGSGANVLTF. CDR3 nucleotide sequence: TGTGCCAGCAGGGAGGGATCAGGGGCCAACGTCCTGACTTTC. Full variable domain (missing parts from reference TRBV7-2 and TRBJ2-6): GAGVSQSPSNKVTEKGKDVELRCDPISGHTALYWYRQSLGQGLEFLIYFQGNSAPDKSGLPSDRFSAERTGGSVSTLTIQRTQQEDSAVYLCASREGSGANVLTFGAGSRLTVL.

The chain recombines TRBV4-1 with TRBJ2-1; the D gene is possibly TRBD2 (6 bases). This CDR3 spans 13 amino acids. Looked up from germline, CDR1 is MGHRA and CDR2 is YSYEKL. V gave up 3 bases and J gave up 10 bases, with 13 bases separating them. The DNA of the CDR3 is TGCGCCAGCAGCCACCCGGGAGCAAGGGAGCAGTTCTTC. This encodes CASSHPGAREQFF.

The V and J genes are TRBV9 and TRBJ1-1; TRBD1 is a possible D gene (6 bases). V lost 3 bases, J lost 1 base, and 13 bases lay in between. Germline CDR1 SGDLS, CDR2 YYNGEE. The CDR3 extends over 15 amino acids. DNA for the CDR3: TGTGCCAGCAGCGGCCACAGGGCCACGAACACTGAAGCTTTCTTT. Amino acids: CASSGHRATNTEAFF.

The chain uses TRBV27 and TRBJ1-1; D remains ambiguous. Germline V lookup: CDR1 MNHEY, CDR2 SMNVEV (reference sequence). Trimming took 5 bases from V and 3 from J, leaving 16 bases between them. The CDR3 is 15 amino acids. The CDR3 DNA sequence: TGTGCCAGCAGTCGCCGCGGGATACTGGACACTGAAGCTTTCTTT. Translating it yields CASSRRGILDTEAFF.

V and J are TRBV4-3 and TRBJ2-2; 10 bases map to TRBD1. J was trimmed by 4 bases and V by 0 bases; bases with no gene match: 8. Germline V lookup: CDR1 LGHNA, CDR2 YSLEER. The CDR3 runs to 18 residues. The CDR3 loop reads CASSQDPPGQGSTGELFF. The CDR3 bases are TGCGCCAGCAGCCAAGATCCTCCGGGACAGGGGTCCACCGGGGAGCTGTTTTTT.

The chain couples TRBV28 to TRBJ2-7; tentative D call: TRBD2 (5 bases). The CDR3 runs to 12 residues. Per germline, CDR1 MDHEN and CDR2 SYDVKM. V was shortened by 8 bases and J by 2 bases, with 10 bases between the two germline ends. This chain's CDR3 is CASSLVTYEQYF. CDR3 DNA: TGTGCCAGCTCACTAGTTACCTACGAGCAGTACTTC.

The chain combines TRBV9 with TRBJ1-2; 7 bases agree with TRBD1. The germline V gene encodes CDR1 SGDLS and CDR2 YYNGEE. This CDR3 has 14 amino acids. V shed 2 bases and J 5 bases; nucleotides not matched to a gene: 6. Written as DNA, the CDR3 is TGTGCCAGCAGCGTGGATCTGACAGGGTATGGCTACACCTTC. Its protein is CASSVDLTGYGYTF. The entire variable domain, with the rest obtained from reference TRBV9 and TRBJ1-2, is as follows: DSGVTQTPKHLITATGQRVTLRCSPRSGDLSVYWYQQSLDQGLQFLIQYYNGEERAKGNILERFSAQQFPDLHSELNLSSLELGDSALYFCASSVDLTGYGYTFGSGTRLTVV.

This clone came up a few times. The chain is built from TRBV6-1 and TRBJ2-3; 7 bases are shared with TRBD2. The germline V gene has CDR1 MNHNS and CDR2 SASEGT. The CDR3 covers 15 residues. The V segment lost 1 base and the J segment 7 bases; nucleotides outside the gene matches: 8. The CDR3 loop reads CASSEVGGGPYTQYF. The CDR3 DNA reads TGTGCCAGCAGTGAAGTTGGGGGAGGGCCGTATACGCAGTATTTT.

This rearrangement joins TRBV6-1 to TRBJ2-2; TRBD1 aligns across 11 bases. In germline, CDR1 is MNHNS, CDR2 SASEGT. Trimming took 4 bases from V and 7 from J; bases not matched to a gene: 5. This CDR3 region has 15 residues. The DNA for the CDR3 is TGTGCCAGCAGTGGCCGGGACAGGGGGATCGGGGAGCTGTTTTTT. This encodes CASSGRDRGIGELFF.

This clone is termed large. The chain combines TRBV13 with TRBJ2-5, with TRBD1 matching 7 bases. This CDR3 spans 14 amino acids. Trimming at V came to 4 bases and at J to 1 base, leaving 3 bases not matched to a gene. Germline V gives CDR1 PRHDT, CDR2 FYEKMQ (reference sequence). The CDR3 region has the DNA TGTGCCAGCAGCTCGGGACAGCTCCAAGAGACCCAGTACTTC. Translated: CASSSGQLQETQYF.

The CDR3 nucleotides read TGCAGCGTTGGCCCCCTATACAGGGAAATTCAAGAGACCCAGTACTTC. As protein: CSVGPLYREIQETQYF. The V and J genes are TRBV29-1 and TRBJ2-5; tentatively, D is TRBD1 (6 bases). From germline, CDR1 is SQVTM and CDR2 ANQGSEA. Deletions cut 4 bases from V and 2 bases from J, with 20 bases between. This CDR3 is 16 amino acids long.

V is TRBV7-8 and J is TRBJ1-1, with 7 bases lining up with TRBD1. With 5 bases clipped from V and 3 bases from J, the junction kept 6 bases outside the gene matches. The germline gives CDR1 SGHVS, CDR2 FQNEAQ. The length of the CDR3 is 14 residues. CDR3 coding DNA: TGTGCCAGCAGCCCCGGGGACAGCCACACTGAAGCTTTCTTT. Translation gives CASSPGDSHTEAFF.

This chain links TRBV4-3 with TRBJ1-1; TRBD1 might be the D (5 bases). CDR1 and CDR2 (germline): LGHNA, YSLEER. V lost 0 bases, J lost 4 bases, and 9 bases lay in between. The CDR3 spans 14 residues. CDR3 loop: CASSQEGLGTEAFF. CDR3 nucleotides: TGCGCCAGCAGCCAAGAGGGGCTAGGCACTGAAGCTTTCTTT.

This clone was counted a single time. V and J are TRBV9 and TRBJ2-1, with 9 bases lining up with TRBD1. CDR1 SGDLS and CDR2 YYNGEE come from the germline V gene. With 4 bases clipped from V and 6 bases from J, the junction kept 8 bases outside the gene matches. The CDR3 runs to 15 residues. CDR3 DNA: TGTGCCAGCAGCTGGGGGGGACAGGGTTCCAATGAGCAGTTCTTC. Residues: CASSWGGQGSNEQFF. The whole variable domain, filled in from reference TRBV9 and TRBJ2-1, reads DSGVTQTPKHLITATGQRVTLRCSPRSGDLSVYWYQQSLDQGLQFLIQYYNGEERAKGNILERFSAQQFPDLHSELNLSSLELGDSALYFCASSWGGQGSNEQFFGPGTRLTVL.

CDR3: CASYRDRGLLREKLFF. The CDR3 DNA follows: TGTGCCAGCTACCGGGACAGGGGGCTTCTAAGGGAAAAACTGTTTTTT. The V and J genes are TRBV2 and TRBJ1-4, with 12 bases that match TRBD1. CDR3 size: 16 residues. V gave up 8 bases and J gave up 8 bases; unmatched junction bases: 12. Per the germline V gene, CDR1 is SNHLY and CDR2 is FYNNEI.

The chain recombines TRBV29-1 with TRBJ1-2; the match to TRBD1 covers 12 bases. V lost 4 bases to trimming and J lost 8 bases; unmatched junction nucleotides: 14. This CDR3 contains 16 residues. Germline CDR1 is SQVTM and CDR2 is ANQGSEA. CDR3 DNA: TGCAGCGTTGCTCCCGGGACAGGGGGCGCCGGGAGGGGCTACACCTTC. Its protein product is CSVAPGTGGAGRGYTF. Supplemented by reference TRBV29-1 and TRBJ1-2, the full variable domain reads SAVISQKPSRDICQRGTSLTIQCQVDSQVTMMFWYRQQPGQSLTLIATANQGSEATYESGFVIDKFPISRPNLTFSTLTVSNMSPEDSSIYLCSVAPGTGGAGRGYTFGSGTRLTVV.

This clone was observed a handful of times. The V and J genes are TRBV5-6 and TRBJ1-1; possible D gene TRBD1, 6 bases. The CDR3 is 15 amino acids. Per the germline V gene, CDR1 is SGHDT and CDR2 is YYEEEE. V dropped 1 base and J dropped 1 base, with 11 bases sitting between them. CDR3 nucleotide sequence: TGTGCCAGCAGCTTGATACAGGGATCGAACACTGAAGCTTTCTTT. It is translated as CASSLIQGSNTEAFF.

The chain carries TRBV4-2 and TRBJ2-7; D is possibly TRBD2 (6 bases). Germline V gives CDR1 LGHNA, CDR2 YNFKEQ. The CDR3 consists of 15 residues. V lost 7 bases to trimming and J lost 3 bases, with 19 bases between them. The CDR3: CASTPGWGGGYEQYF. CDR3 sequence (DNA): TGTGCCAGCACCCCTGGCTGGGGAGGTGGCTACGAGCAGTACTTC.

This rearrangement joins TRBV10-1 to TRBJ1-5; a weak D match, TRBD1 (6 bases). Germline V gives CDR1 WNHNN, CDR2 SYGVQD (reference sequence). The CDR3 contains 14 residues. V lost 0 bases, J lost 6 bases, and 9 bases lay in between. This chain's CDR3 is CASSESPQGQPQHF. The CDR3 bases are TGCGCCAGCAGTGAGTCGCCACAGGGTCAGCCCCAGCATTTT.